The 4 T cell receptor beta chains in this list originate from one sample, sequenced in a study of blood T cell repertoires in COVID-19. TCRdb's copy holds only in-frame clones and misses some; the assay was immunoSEQ multiplex PCR. The table shows about 160,000 clones, with around 86% occurring only once. Sequencing used peripheral blood. Source of these receptors: a man between 65 and 85 years old with acute or convalescent COVID-19.

This clone occurred a few times. J is TRBJ2-1 and V is TRBV5-4; possible D gene TRBD1, 5 bases. Germline values: CDR1 SGHNT, CDR2 YYREEE (reference sequence). The CDR3 contains 16 residues. V lost 0 bases, J lost 6 bases, and 16 bases lay in between. Written as DNA, the CDR3 is TGTGCCAGCAGCTTGGCCCGACAGAAGGGTCTCAATGAGCAGTTCTTC. Its protein product is CASSLARQKGLNEQFF.

V gene TRBV21-1 combines with J gene TRBJ2-2; the DNA was not compared with TRBD1, the D call given in the table. TRBV21-1 is annotated as a pseudogene. The CDR3 is made up of 18 amino acids. CDR3 loop: CASSHSPPPGQGTGELFF. The CDR3 DNA sequence: TGTGCCAGCAGCCACTCACCGCCCCCGGGACAGGGCACCGGGGAGCTGTTTTTT.

The chain uses TRBV19 and TRBJ2-1; 12 positions match TRBD2. J was trimmed by 5 bases and V by 2 bases; bases with no gene match: 4. CDR3 length: 16 residues. Germline V gives CDR1 LNHDA, CDR2 SQIVND (reference sequence). CDR3 residues: CASSIQGLAGNNEQFF. The CDR3 nucleotides read TGTGCCAGTAGTATACAAGGACTAGCGGGGAACAATGAGCAGTTCTTC.

The CDR3 DNA reads TGTGCCACCAGTGATCCAGGGGGCGCGAGGGAGACCCAGTACTTC. It specifies CATSDPGGARETQYF. The chain carries TRBV24-1 and TRBJ2-5, with 8 bases matching TRBD1. The CDR3 totals 15 residues. V lost 3 bases to trimming and J lost 5 bases; unmatched junction nucleotides: 7. From germline, CDR1 is KGHDR and CDR2 SFDVKD.